Detailed here is one T cell receptor beta chain. This entry comes from a study of blood T cell repertoires in COVID-19. This CDR3 region has 17 residues. V shed 0 bases, J shed 6 bases, and the junction held 7 bases outside the gene matches. Germline V lookup: CDR1 MGHRA, CDR2 YSYEKL. Clones were sequenced by immunoSEQ multiplex PCR, and TCRdb holds only the in-frame ones, with some missing. The table has roughly 270,000 clones, over 75% seen once; the top ten hold roughly 9.1%. The sample taken for sequencing was peripheral blood. The receptor was isolated from a man between 18 and 29 years old with active or convalescent COVID-19. This chain links TRBV4-1 with TRBJ2-5, with 13 bases aligning to TRBD2. The CDR3 reads CASSQDYGTSGAKTQYF. The CDR3 bases are TGCGCCAGCAGCCAAGACTACGGGACTAGCGGGGCGAAGACCCAGTACTTC.